Each of the 13 T cell receptor beta chains below was sequenced from the same sample in a study of OX40 agonist ivuxolimab in advanced cancers. The assay was immunoSEQ multiplex PCR, and TCRdb's table has in-frame clones only and misses some. The sample shows about 90,000 clones, roughly 93% of them seen only once. Here the sequenced sample was CD4+ or CD8+ T cells sorted from blood, taken in a trial of the OX40 agonist ivuxolimab. All receptors come from an adult with an advanced solid tumor such as melanoma, head and neck, liver or kidney cancer.

This chain uses TRBV7-6 with TRBJ2-5, with D unclear. CDR3 length: 13 amino acids. Germline V gene sequence: CDR1 SGHVS, CDR2 FNYEAQ. V lost 11 bases to trimming and J lost 5 bases, with 18 bases between them. CDR3 residues: CASSVVIWETQYF. CDR3 bases: TGTGCCTCCAGCGTTGTTATCTGGGAGACCCAGTACTTC.

The chain employs TRBV28 and TRBJ1-2; weak D call: TRBD1 (6 bases). Germline CDR1 is MDHEN and CDR2 is SYDVKM. The CDR3 sequence is 14 residues long. V was pared by 5 bases and J by 7 bases, with 17 bases between. The CDR3 DNA follows: TGTGCCAGCAGTCCTGGAGGGGGGAACGGTGGCTACACCTTC. This gives the protein CASSPGGGNGGYTF.

The J gene is TRBJ2-1, the V gene TRBV5-8; TRBD2 matches 9 bases. CDR3 size: 15 residues. Losses at the gene ends were 2 bases for V and 7 bases for J; bases not matched to a gene: 7. Germline V lookup: CDR1 SGHTS, CDR2 YDEGEE. Written as DNA, the CDR3 is TGTGCCAGCAGCTTAGTCCTAGCGGGGTTGAATGAGCAGTTCTTC. Translation gives CASSLVLAGLNEQFF.

CDR3 residues: CASSLGGTSGAQETQYF. In DNA, the CDR3 is TGCGCCAGCAGCTTGGGGGGGACTAGCGGGGCGCAAGAGACCCAGTACTTC. The rearrangement joins TRBV5-1 to TRBJ2-5; 13 bases are shared with TRBD2. CDR1 is SGHRS, CDR2 YFSETQ, per germline. V trimming: 0 bases; J trimming: 2 bases; junction bases outside the gene matches: 4. The CDR3 spans 17 residues.

Only a few counts were recorded for this clone. The V gene is TRBV5-1, the J gene TRBJ1-2; possibly TRBD1 for D (6 bases). Looked up from germline, CDR1 is SGHRS and CDR2 is YFSETQ. V was shortened by 0 bases and J by 6 bases, with 24 bases between the two germline ends. The CDR3 runs 18 residues. The CDR3 protein is CASSLGDWTATISHGYTF. For the CDR3, the DNA is TGCGCCAGCAGCTTGGGTGATTGGACAGCAACAATATCCCATGGCTACACCTTC.

This clone was seen only a few times. The rearrangement links TRBV15 to TRBJ2-5; tentative D call: TRBD2 (6 bases). The V and J ends lost 2 bases and 5 bases respectively, with 18 bases between them. The CDR3 has 16 residues. CDR1 is LNHNV and CDR2 is YYDKDF in the germline V gene (reference sequence). This CDR3 reads CATSRRGTIPGETQYF. The DNA for the CDR3 is TGTGCCACCAGCAGACGCGGGACCATCCCAGGGGAGACCCAGTACTTC.

As concerns this clone: The same CDR3 can be traced to other DNA sequences in this sample. The rearrangement uses TRBV2 and TRBJ1-1; D is undetermined. Germline loops: CDR1 SNHLY, CDR2 FYNNEI. The CDR3 spans 13 residues. Trimming removed 4 bases from V and 1 base from J, with 7 bases in between. CDR3 loop: CASSVLENTEAFF. CDR3 DNA: TGTGCCAGCAGTGTGTTAGAGAACACTGAAGCTTTCTTT.

The V and J genes are TRBV19 and TRBJ2-4; tentative D call: TRBD2 (7 bases). This CDR3 is built from 15 residues. Germline assignment: CDR1 LNHDA and CDR2 SQIVND (reference sequence). Trimming removed 3 bases from V and 5 bases from J, with 14 bases in between. CDR3 bases: TGTGCCAGTAGTATCTCGGGGGGCCGGGAAAACATTCAGTACTTC. Its translation is CASSISGGRENIQYF.

CDR3 protein: CASSSAKSGEQYF. The CDR3 DNA reads TGTGCCAGCAGCTCCGCGAAATCCGGGGAGCAGTACTTC. V is TRBV7-9 and J is TRBJ2-7; D not resolved. Germline V lookup: CDR1 SEHNR, CDR2 FQNEAQ (reference sequence). V lost 4 bases and J lost 7, with 14 bases in between. This CDR3 has 13 residues.

The chain employs TRBV7-9 and TRBJ1-1; the D gene is possibly TRBD1 (5 bases). Germline assignment: CDR1 SEHNR and CDR2 FQNEAQ (reference sequence). V gave up 2 bases and J gave up 4 bases, with 11 bases separating them. The CDR3 is 14 residues long. The CDR3 coding sequence is TGTGCCAGCAGCTTAATGGGGACCCCCACTGAAGCTTTCTTT. Residues: CASSLMGTPTEAFF.

This chain's CDR3 is CASSVGPGEGEKLFF. The CDR3 DNA reads TGTGCCAGCAGCGTAGGGCCAGGGGAAGGGGAAAAACTGTTTTTT. The chain couples TRBV9 to TRBJ1-4, with a possible D match to TRBD1 (6 bases). The CDR3 spans 15 residues. Per the germline V gene, CDR1 is SGDLS and CDR2 is YYNGEE. Trimming removed 0 bases from V and 8 bases from J, with 14 bases in between.

A single count supports this clone. This chain connects TRBV5-6 to TRBJ2-7; D may be TRBD2 (6 bases). This CDR3 spans 16 amino acids. CDR1 is SGHDT and CDR2 is YYEEEE in the germline V gene. Trimming took 1 base from V and 0 from J, leaving 14 bases between them. The CDR3 DNA reads as TGTGCCAGCAGCTTGTATTCCGGGGGTATCTCCTACGAGCAGTACTTC. Its translation: CASSLYSGGISYEQYF. The full variable domain, in which reference TRBV5-6 and TRBJ2-7 provide the parts outside the CDR3, is DAGVTQSPTHLIKTRGQQVTLRCSPKSGHDTVSWYQQALGQGPQFIFQYYEEEERQRGNFPDRFSGHQFPNYSSELNVNALLLGDSALYLCASSLYSGGISYEQYFGPGTRLTVT.

This chain joins TRBV15 and TRBJ1-5, with TRBD1 as a possible D gene (6 bases). The V gene lost 5 bases and the J gene lost 5 bases, with 13 bases spanning the gap. The V gene's germline CDR1 is LNHNV and CDR2 YYDKDF (reference sequence). The CDR3 consists of 14 residues. CDR3 region: CATSQGLQYQPQHF. CDR3 nucleotide sequence: TGTGCCACCAGCCAGGGGCTCCAATATCAGCCCCAGCATTTT.